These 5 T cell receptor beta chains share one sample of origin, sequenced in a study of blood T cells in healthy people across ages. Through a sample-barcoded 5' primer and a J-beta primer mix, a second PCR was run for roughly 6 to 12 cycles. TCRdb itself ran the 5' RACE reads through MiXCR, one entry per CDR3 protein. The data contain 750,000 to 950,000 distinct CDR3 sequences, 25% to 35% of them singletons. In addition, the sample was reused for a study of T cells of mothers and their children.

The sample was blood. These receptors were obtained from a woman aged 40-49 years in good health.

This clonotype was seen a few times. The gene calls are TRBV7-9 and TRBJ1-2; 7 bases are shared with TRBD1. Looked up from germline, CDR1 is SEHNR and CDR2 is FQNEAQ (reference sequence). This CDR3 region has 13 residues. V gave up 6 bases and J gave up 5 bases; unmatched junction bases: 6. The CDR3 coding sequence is TGTGCCAGCAGTTTGGGACAGAAGTATGGCTACACCTTC. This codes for CASSLGQKYGYTF.

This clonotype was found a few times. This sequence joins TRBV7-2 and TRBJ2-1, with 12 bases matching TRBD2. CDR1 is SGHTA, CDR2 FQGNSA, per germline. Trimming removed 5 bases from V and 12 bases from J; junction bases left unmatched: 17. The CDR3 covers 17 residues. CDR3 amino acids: CASSTQSSGGGPGRQFF. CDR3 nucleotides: TGTGCCAGCAGCACTCAGTCTAGCGGGGGGGGCCCGGGAAGGCAGTTCTTC.

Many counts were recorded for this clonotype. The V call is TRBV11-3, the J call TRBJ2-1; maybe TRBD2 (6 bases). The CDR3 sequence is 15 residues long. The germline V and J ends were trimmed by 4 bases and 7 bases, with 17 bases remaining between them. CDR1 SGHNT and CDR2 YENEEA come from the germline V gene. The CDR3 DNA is TGTGCCAGCAGCTCAAACCGGTGGGGGGAAAATGAGCAGTTCTTC. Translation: CASSSNRWGENEQFF.

The chain's CDR3 is CASRLGASTDTQYF. CDR3 nucleotide sequence: TGCGCCAGCAGGTTAGGGGCTAGCACAGATACGCAGTATTTT. This rearrangement joins TRBV5-1 to TRBJ2-3; D possibly corresponds to TRBD1 (5 bases). The V end was cut by 5 bases, the J end by 0 bases, with 10 bases between. The CDR3 covers 14 residues. Germline CDR1 is SGHRS and CDR2 is YFSETQ.

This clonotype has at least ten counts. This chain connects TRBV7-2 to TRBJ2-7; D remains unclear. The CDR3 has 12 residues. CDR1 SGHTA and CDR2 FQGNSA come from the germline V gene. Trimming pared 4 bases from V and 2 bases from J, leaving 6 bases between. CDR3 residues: CASSSPAYEQYF. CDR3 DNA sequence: TGTGCCAGCAGCTCACCTGCCTACGAGCAGTACTTC.